This TCR beta chain was sequenced for a study of cytomegalovirus exposure and HLA in healthy donors (dated by TCRdb to the late 2010s). At the level of the whole study: An earlier analysis of a few hundred of the donors reported under 300 Gb of sequence data and around 110 million unique TCR beta sequences obtained from some 200 million T cells. Several DR-DQ haplotypes were handled as single units for association and clustering because linkage in the cohort was strong. Donor age, sex, ethnicity and CMV serostatus were compiled together with the repertoire data. The study profiled the T cell repertoires of 550 to 700 subjects by immunosequencing and related them to cytomegalovirus serostatus. The aim of the study was to test whether cataloging public T cell receptors could identify signatures of past pathogen exposure. Rather than using new phenotypic data, the later analysis identified candidate immune exposures from TCR beta sequences and from how often those sequences occurred across donors. Class I and class II HLA loci were covered by the typing at four-digit resolution. To decide whether each TCR beta V gene segment behaved as functional or pseudogenic, an earlier analysis of some 540 of the donors relied on high-throughput TCR beta sequencing. Besides the first cohort of roughly 700 subjects, a separate validation cohort made up of 120 or so different subjects was used. A later analysis re-analyzed previously published TCR beta repertoires from about 730 donors and added high-resolution HLA genotyping to study TCR occurrence patterns. The number of donors typed differed by locus, with about 629-640 for A, B, C, DRB1 and DQB1, approximately 500 for DQA1, approximately 580 for DPA1, and some 440 for DPB1. Approximately 300 gigabases of sequencing data and approximately 85 million unique TCR sequences were included in an early release covering 550 to 650 HLA-typed donors. Across approximately 400 genotyped donors of the cohort, an average of about 200,000 unique TCR beta nucleotide sequences per donor were sequenced, and around 19% of those sequences were non-productive. High-throughput TCR immunosequencing, statistical association of individual TCRs with disease status, and machine learning were combined to predict cytomegalovirus infection status. Every discovery cohort repertoire had been produced on one sequencing platform. A later genetic analysis took genome-wide SNP genotypes for about three fifths of the 666 donors and used that subset as a discovery cohort. Of the roughly 410 genotyped donors, 75% to 85% were placed in the genetic ancestry cluster associated with self-reported Caucasian donors. Points the paper makes about the study in general: A later genetic analysis associated a missense DCLRE1C variant with V-gene and J-gene trimming of TCR beta chains, and an independent cohort replicated the association. Sequencing depth was assumed to be roughly uniform across donors in the presence/absence analyses, though that assumption may not hold. Because the 87-base-pair reads could not distinguish some IMGT-functional V segments, including TRBV6-2 and TRBV6-3, those segments were excluded. According to a later analysis, parvovirus B19, influenza, CMV and Epstein-Barr virus appeared linked to several top co-occurrence clusters. A further reported finding was that TCR beta sequences accurately predicted the HLA-A and HLA-B alleles for most subjects in the first cohort. A later analysis associated 16,951 TCR beta sequences with specific HLA alleles at a false discovery rate of 0.05. Linkage disequilibrium might explain the correlated functional status among segregating V segments, but an unknown experimental factor could not be ruled out. Most CMV-associated TCR beta chains appeared to be HLA-restricted in a later analysis, and the HLA associations seemed to be driven largely by CMV exposure. According to the authors, the approach could potentially be generalized to other disease states and immunological phenotypes. HLA typing was unavailable for some donors at each locus, so association tests used only the typed subset. The study listed around 160 TCR beta chains as associated with cytomegalovirus. The earlier analysis of approximately 590 of the donors excluded some 15 rarely observed V segments, including chromosome 9 orphons, because counts were too low. In a later analysis, the rate of TCR association differed among HLA loci, with DRB1 alleles having the most associated TCRs and HLA-C alleles having the fewest. The classifier was reported to diagnose cytomegalovirus status with high specificity and sensitivity in both the original and validation cohorts. Broadly in line with IMGT annotations, most TCR beta V segments showed up in productive rearrangements about 90% or about 30% of the time in an earlier analysis of some 590 of the donors. A cluster of highly shared sequence variants was judged likely to be a technical artifact of the sequencing pipeline. For the cohort, immune exposure information was limited to CMV serostatus. Assigning TCR associations to individual alleles was difficult when HLA alleles, especially DR and DQ, strongly co-occurred. Compared with the roughly 710-donor mean, donors in an Asian-associated ancestry cluster had fewer N-insertions in productive TCRs, according to a later genetic analysis. In this cohort, only TCR beta chains were sequenced, and detectable features were limited by the absence of alpha or paired-chain data. Three of the identified cytomegalovirus-associated TCR beta chains were confirmed in vitro to be specific for cytomegalovirus antigens. In a later analysis, HLA-associated TCR beta chains were found to be more clonally expanded and to have lower generation probabilities than equally common non-associated chains. Most TCR sequences were observed very rarely across donors, whereas some public TCRs were present in many individuals.

Preparation of the library involved the immunoSEQ multiplex PCR assay. The multiplex PCR relied on a mix of 60 forward primers for TCR Vbeta segments and 13 reverse primers for TCR Jbeta segments. Amplification of the CDR3 region of rearranged TCR beta genes was performed with a multiplex PCR assay on genomic DNA. Amplified TCR beta libraries were sequenced as 87-base-pair reads on the Illumina HiSeq System. The paper's data handling went like this. In a later analysis, approximately 74 million unique TCR beta chains were counted across the 690 or so repertoires, and roughly 10 million of these chains were shared by at least two donors. Raw reads were error-corrected and collapsed into unique sequences by a nearest-neighbor algorithm in which closely related sequences were merged to remove PCR and sequencing errors. To assign V, D and J gene segments, CDR3 sequences were aligned to IMGT reference sequences. For a sequence to be retained, a match of at least six nucleotides to both a V gene segment and a J gene segment was required. A rearrangement was called productive if the CDR3 had no stop codons and remained in frame with V and J, and every other rearrangement was called non-productive. CDR3 was defined by IMGT convention, running from the second conserved V-encoded cysteine to the conserved J-encoded phenylalanine. The earlier analysis of roughly 590 of the donors excluded any sequence lacking an unambiguous match to a single V gene segment. In an earlier analysis of approximately 590 of the donors, a V segment was called functional when productive rearrangements were above 56.7%, and segregating when the standard deviation between donors exceeded 5%. A statistical classification framework was built to diagnose cytomegalovirus status from the catalog of TCR beta chain sequences. V and J gene assignment, in a later analysis, came from comparing TCR nucleotide sequences with IMGT/GENE-DB human TR gene sequences. Using the TCRdist pipeline, a later analysis assigned CDR3 sequences along with most-parsimonious VDJ recombination scenarios. A later analysis defined each TCR beta chain by its CDR3 amino acid sequence plus V-gene family, and excluded reads lacking a unique V-gene family. In a later analysis, nearly 600 highly shared, low-generation-probability nucleotide sequences were removed to address suspected cross-contamination and a sequencing artifact. In a later analysis, a clonal expansion index was calculated for each public chain from normalized within-repertoire ranks of inferred template counts. In a later analysis, generation probabilities were computed using a VDJ recombination model fitted to out-of-frame rearrangements, and the results were checked against IGoR. A later analysis scored TCR-TCR, TCR-HLA and TCR-CMV co-occurrence with hypergeometric tests, applying a repertoire-size bias correction to TCR pairs. To estimate false discovery rates, a later analysis permuted the HLA or CMV assignments 20 times. In a later analysis, co-occurring TCRs were grouped using DBSCAN, with TCRdist sequence similarity added in when clustering inside HLA-allele-positive subsets. Repertoires with fewer than 30,000 or more than 120,000 public chains, plus five repertoires with anomalous nucleotide sharing, were excluded from co-occurrence clustering. The table comes from immuneACCESS by way of TCRdb, which keeps in-frame sequences with V and J called. Part of the clones is missing from these tables; in studies checked, under half for an unresolved V gene and the rest for unknown reasons. The D gene and trimming were derived from the DNA, and the V and J assignments and clone size from that table. The sample yields about 140,000 clones; around 65% were counted once. The top ten clones comprise 6.5% of the sample.

The cohort comprised 550 to 700 healthy bone marrow donors. At the time of sampling, all cohort members were nominally healthy, though unrecorded immune exposures were likely present. The donor tested CMV seronegative, placing the donor among the approximately 400 seronegative members of the cohort. Each donor provided a peripheral blood sample, and peripheral blood mononuclear cells were used for TCR beta sequencing. Genomic DNA extraction from the blood cell samples was performed with the Qiagen DNeasy Blood Extraction Kit. As regards this clone: Its recognized antigen is unknown. There are no base qualities to consult, and no much larger clone falls within one base.

Counted from cysteine to phenylalanine, this CDR3 has 15 amino acids. Only the CDR3 DNA is retained, 45 bases long and in frame from the first base. Trimming accounts for 0 bases at V and 4 bases at J, while the number of junction bases matched to no gene is 3. CDR1 and CDR2 are read off the germline V gene as SGDLS and YYNGEE. The clonotype originates from a woman aged 55-69 years in good health and CMV-seronegative. The V and J segments used are TRBV9 and TRBJ1-1; TRBD1 aligns with 10 central bases. Sequenced material: PBMCs. The nucleotide sequence reads TGTGCCAGCAGCGTAGTAGGGACAGGGGTCACTGAAGCTTTCTTT. It is translated as CASSVVGTGVTEAFF.